The clone carrying this T cell receptor (beta chain) was counted ten times or more. Its cognate antigen is unknown. The germline V gene encodes CDR1 SGHVS and CDR2 FQNEAQ. Between the trimmed V and J ends, which lost 0 bases and 5 bases, there was a span of 16 bases. The CDR3 loop spans 16 amino acids. Using a J-beta primer mix together with a sample-barcoded 5' primer, a second PCR was run for about 6 to 12 cycles. Each cDNA molecule carried a tag from a template-switch adaptor that contained 12 random nucleotides. One entry per CDR3 protein results from TCRdb running MiXCR on the 5' RACE reads. The sample lists 850,000 or so distinct CDR3 sequences; under 35% were seen once. Every sample yielded at least 7 million isolated PBMCs. This record comes from a study of blood T cells in healthy people across ages. Notes on the study in general: A roughly linear fall in TCR beta diversity per million T cells was seen with increasing age. The authors considered diversity estimates from one million T cells to be underestimates.

Sequenced: blood. The genes are TRBV7-8 and TRBJ2-5, with TRBD1 as a possible D gene (5 bases). The receptor was isolated from a woman aged 80 or over in good health. The CDR3 nucleotides are TGTGCCAGCAGCTTAGCCACAGTACAGGTTTCGGAGACCCAGTACTTC. Amino acids: CASSLATVQVSETQYF.